These T cell receptor beta chains were read from a single sample in a study of shared clonotypes between healthy human individuals. Only in-frame clones appear in the TCRdb table, and some are missing; sequencing was by immunoSEQ multiplex PCR. The repertoire consists of under 1,900,000 clones, with 98% occurring once and the leading ten covering around 0.38%. Sequencing was performed on naive CD4+ T cells sorted from blood. These receptors were collected from a man aged 25 to 45 in good health. CDR3s include the opening cysteine and the closing phenylalanine or tryptophan. A D gene is named only where the DNA matches it firmly. Rows may omit the clone size; those that give it use once, few, many or a size class.

J	size	D	V	DNA	CDR3
TRBJ2-1	.	TRBD1	TRBV6-1	TGTGCCAGCAGGCTGGACAGGCTCGGGGAGCAGTTCTTC	CASRLDRLGEQFF
TRBJ2-7	.	TRBD1	TRBV29-1	TGCAGCGTTGAACAGGGACAGGGGGCGGACGAGCAGTACTTC	CSVEQGQGADEQYF
TRBJ2-2	.	TRBD1	TRBV7-8	TGTGCCAGCAGCCCGGACAGGGCTAACACCGGGGAGCTGTTTTTT	CASSPDRANTGELFF
TRBJ2-7	once	TRBD2	TRBV5-6	TGTGCCAGCAGATCGATGACTAGCGGTCCCTCCTACGAGCAGTACTTC	CASRSMTSGPSYEQYF
TRBJ1-2	.	.	TRBV28	TGTGCCAGCAGTATCTCGGGACCCTCCTATGGCTACACCTTC	CASSISGPSYGYTF
TRBJ1-2	.	.	TRBV15	TGTGCCACCAGCAGAGATCGTGGGGGACGCGAGGATATTGGCTACACCTTC	CATSRDRGGREDIGYTF
TRBJ1-5	.	.	TRBV7-2	TGTGCCAGCAGCCCCGGGGGAACAGGTAGCAATCAGCCCCAGCATTTT	CASSPGGTGSNQPQHF
TRBJ2-5	.	TRBD2	TRBV7-9	TGTGCCAGCAGTTGGGGACTAGCGGGAGAGACCCAGTACTTC	CASSWGLAGETQYF
TRBJ2-1	.	.	TRBV5-6	TGTGCCAGCAGCCACGTCCGGGAGAGGTCGGGTGAGCAGTTCTTC	CASSHVRERSGEQFF
TRBJ1-1	.	TRBD1	TRBV25-1	TGTGCCAGCAGTGACCCCCGACAGGGTGACACTGAAGCTTTCTTT	CASSDPRQGDTEAFF
TRBJ2-5	.	.	TRBV7-5	TGTGCCAGAAGCCGGGACAGCCAAGAGACCCAGTACTTC	CARSRDSQETQYF
TRBJ1-1	.	.	TRBV2	TGTGCCAGCCAGGGGAGGGGCGCAGGGAACACTGAAGCTTTCTTT	CASQGRGAGNTEAFF
TRBJ2-7	.	TRBD2	TRBV27	TGTGCCAGCAGAAGACTAGCGGGAGACCAATACGAGCAGTACTTC	CASRRLAGDQYEQYF
TRBJ2-3	.	.	TRBV9	TGTGCCAGCAGCGTAGATCGGGGAGATACGCAGTATTTT	CASSVDRGDTQYF
TRBJ2-7	.	.	TRBV30	TGTGCCTGGAGAGGAGCAGGGTCGATCTACGAGCAGTACTTC	CAWRGAGSIYEQYF
TRBJ2-5	.	TRBD2	TRBV4-3	TGCGCCAGCAGCCGCCGGCGCCGGCCTAGCGGGACCATGTACCAAGAGACCCAGTACTTC	CASSRRRRPSGTMYQETQYF
TRBJ2-5	.	.	TRBV10-1	TGCGCCAGCAGTACCGGGAACGAAGAGACCCAGTACTTC	CASSTGNEETQYF
TRBJ1-3	once	.	TRBV18	TGTGCCAGCTCACCGGAGGAGTTCTCTGGAAACACCATATATTTT	CASSPEEFSGNTIYF
TRBJ2-7	once	.	TRBV5-1	TGCGCCAGCAGTCATAATGCCGGCAGAAACTACGAGCAGTACTTC	CASSHNAGRNYEQYF
TRBJ2-7	once	.	TRBV9	TGTGCCAGCAGCGTAGGGACCAGATCCTACGAGCAGTACTTC	CASSVGTRSYEQYF
TRBJ2-2	.	.	TRBV5-1	TGCGCCAGCAGCTTGGTGGCGGGAACGTTCACCGGGGAGCTGTTTTTT	CASSLVAGTFTGELFF
TRBJ2-7	once	.	TRBV28	TGTGCCAGCAGCCCCCCGGGCCAAAGCTCCTACGAGCAGTACTTC	CASSPPGQSSYEQYF
TRBJ2-2	once	TRBD2	TRBV5-4	TGTGCCAGCAGCTTGGCGGGAGGACACGGGGAGCTGTTTTTT	CASSLAGGHGELFF
TRBJ1-2	.	TRBD1	TRBV4-3	TGCGCCAGCAGCCAAGAGGGCCTGACAGGGAATGGCTACACCTTC	CASSQEGLTGNGYTF
TRBJ1-3	.	.	TRBV10-1	TGCGCCAGCGGGGGGAACGGAAACACCATATATTTT	CASGGNGNTIYF
TRBJ2-7	.	.	TRBV5-1	TGCGCCAGCAGCTTGGTTGCTGCCCCATCCGAGCAGTACTTC	CASSLVAAPSEQYF
TRBJ1-2	.	.	TRBV19	TGTGCCAGTAGTATAGTTGGCCGAGGAGACTATGGCTACACCTTC	CASSIVGRGDYGYTF
TRBJ2-2	.	.	TRBV5-1	TGCGCCAGCAGCTTGGGACCCGAGCCCGGGGAGCTGTTTTTT	CASSLGPEPGELFF
TRBJ2-1	.	TRBD2	TRBV29-1	TGCAGCGTTTGTGAGCGGGAGGGCCCGCAGTTCTTC	CSVCEREGPQFF
TRBJ2-6	.	.	TRBV18	TGTGCCAGCTCAACGGCTCAGGGGTCTGGGGCCAACGTCCTGACTTTC	CASSTAQGSGANVLTF
TRBJ1-4	.	TRBD1	TRBV6-5	TGTGCCAGCGGGCGGACAGGTTATAATGAAAAACTGTTTTTT	CASGRTGYNEKLFF
TRBJ2-5	once	.	TRBV5-8	TGTGCCAGCAGCTTTTCCGGCCCAGGGACCCAGTACTTC	CASSFSGPGTQYF
TRBJ2-7	.	.	TRBV5-1	TGCACCAGCAGCCAGGACCCTCAAGGGGAGCAGTACTTC	CTSSQDPQGEQYF
TRBJ2-3	.	.	TRBV6-1	TGTGCCAGCTCCCTCTCGGGCGGTAGCACAGATACGCAGTATTTT	CASSLSGGSTDTQYF
TRBJ2-5	.	.	TRBV7-3	TGTGCCAGCAGCTATGACTCCGGGGAGCCAAAGACCCAGTACTTC	CASSYDSGEPKTQYF
TRBJ2-1	.	TRBD2	TRBV5-1	TGCGCCAGCAGAAACGATCTAGCGGGAGTAAAGTATGGTGAGCAGTTCTTC	CASRNDLAGVKYGEQFF
TRBJ2-5	.	.	TRBV7-2	TGTGCCAGCAGCCCGTCCGGGACGTACGAGACCCAGTACTTC	CASSPSGTYETQYF
TRBJ2-1	.	TRBD2	TRBV9	TGTGCCAGCAGCAGCCTTCGCGGGAGGGTAAACAATGAGCAGTTCTTC	CASSSLRGRVNNEQFF
TRBJ1-1	.	.	TRBV30	TGTGCCTGGAGTCAGTCTTCTAGCACTGAAGCTTTCTTT	CAWSQSSSTEAFF
TRBJ1-2	.	.	TRBV5-4	TGTGCCAGCAGCTTGACGTGGGCCCCTGGCTACACCTTC	CASSLTWAPGYTF
TRBJ1-5	.	TRBD1	TRBV27	TGTGCCAGCAGTCAATGGACAGGGGGCTTGGAGCCCCAGCATTTT	CASSQWTGGLEPQHF
TRBJ1-1	.	.	TRBV10-2	TGCGCCAGCAGTGAGTCAGTGGGGGATGCTTTCTTT	CASSESVGDAFF
TRBJ1-1	.	.	TRBV18	TGTGCCAGCTCAGCGATGAACACTGAAGCTTTCTTT	CASSAMNTEAFF
TRBJ2-3	.	.	TRBV5-4	TGTGCCAGCAGCTCCTCGCAATACAAGACAGATACGCAGTATTTT	CASSSSQYKTDTQYF
TRBJ2-1	.	TRBD1	TRBV5-1	TGCGCCAGCAACAGGGGAGACTACAATGAGCAGTTCTTC	CASNRGDYNEQFF
TRBJ1-5	.	.	TRBV18	TGTGCCAGCTCACCACAGGGGTTAGATCAGCCCCAGCATTTT	CASSPQGLDQPQHF
TRBJ2-5	once	TRBD2	TRBV7-9	TGTGCCAGCAGCTTAGAACGACTAGCGGGTAAAGAGACCCAGTACTTC	CASSLERLAGKETQYF
TRBJ1-1	.	.	TRBV21-1	TGTGCCAGCAGCAAGAAGAGGGACACTGAAGCTTTCTTT	CASSKKRDTEAFF
TRBJ2-7	once	TRBD2	TRBV5-4	TGTGCCAGCAGCTTGGGAATGGCTAGCGGAACTTTCTACGAGCAGTACTTC	CASSLGMASGTFYEQYF
TRBJ1-5	.	.	TRBV21-1	TGTGCCAGCAGTAGAAAAACCCGGGCCCAGCATTTT	CASSRKTRAQHF
TRBJ2-5	.	.	TRBV14	TGTGCCAGCAGCCAAGTCCAGGGGAGGGAGACCCAGTACTTC	CASSQVQGRETQYF
TRBJ1-2	.	TRBD1	TRBV11-2	TGTGCCAGCAGTTCGAGGACAGGGCCGCCAGCTAACTATGGCTACACCTTC	CASSSRTGPPANYGYTF
TRBJ2-1	.	.	TRBV5-1	TGCGCCAGCAGCTGGATGCCGGGACCGACCAATGAGCAGTTCTTC	CASSWMPGPTNEQFF
TRBJ2-7	.	.	TRBV28	TGTGCCAGCAGTACCGGGACCCCCTACGAGCAGTACTTC	CASSTGTPYEQYF
TRBJ2-7	once	TRBD1	TRBV7-2	TGTGCCAGCAGCTTGAGGGGGCGGAATTACGAGCAGTACTTC	CASSLRGRNYEQYF
TRBJ1-3	.	.	TRBV18	TGTGCCAGCTCACCGACGCATCAGAGCTCTGGAAACACCATATATTTT	CASSPTHQSSGNTIYF
TRBJ1-2	.	TRBD1	TRBV27	TGTGCCAGCAGTTCCGGACAGGGGGCGGTCGTGTCGAATGGCTACACCTTC	CASSSGQGAVVSNGYTF